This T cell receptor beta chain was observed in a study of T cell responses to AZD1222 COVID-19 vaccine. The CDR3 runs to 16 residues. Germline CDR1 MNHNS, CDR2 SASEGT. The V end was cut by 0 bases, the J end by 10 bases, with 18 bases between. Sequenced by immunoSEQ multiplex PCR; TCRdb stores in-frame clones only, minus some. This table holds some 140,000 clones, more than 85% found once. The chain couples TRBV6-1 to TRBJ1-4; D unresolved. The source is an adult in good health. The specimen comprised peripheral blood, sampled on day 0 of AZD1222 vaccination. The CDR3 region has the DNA TGTGCCAGCAGTGAAGCGCTTGAGGGAGACCGGGGAAAACTGTTTTTT. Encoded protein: CASSEALEGDRGKLFF.